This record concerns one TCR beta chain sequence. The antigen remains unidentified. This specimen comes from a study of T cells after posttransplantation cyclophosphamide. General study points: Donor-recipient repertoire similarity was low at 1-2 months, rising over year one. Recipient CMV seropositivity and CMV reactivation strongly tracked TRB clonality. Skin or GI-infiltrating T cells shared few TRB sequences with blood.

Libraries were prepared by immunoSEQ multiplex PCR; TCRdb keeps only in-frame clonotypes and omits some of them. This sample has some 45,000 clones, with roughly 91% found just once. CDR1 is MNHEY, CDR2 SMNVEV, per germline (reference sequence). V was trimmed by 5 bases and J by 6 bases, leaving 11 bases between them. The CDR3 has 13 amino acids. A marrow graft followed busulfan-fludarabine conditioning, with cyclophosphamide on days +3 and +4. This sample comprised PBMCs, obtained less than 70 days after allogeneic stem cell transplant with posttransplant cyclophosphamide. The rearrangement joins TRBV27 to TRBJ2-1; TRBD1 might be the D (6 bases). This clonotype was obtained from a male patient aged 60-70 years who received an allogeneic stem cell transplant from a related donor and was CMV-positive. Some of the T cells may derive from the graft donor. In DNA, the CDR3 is TGTGCCAGCAGTCTAGGGGGTTCCAATGAGCAGTTCTTC. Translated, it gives CASSLGGSNEQFF.